These 12 T cell receptor beta chains share one sample of origin, sequenced in a study of siplizumab effects on memory and regulatory T cells. Assay: immunoSEQ multiplex PCR; the TCRdb copy retains only in-frame clones and omits some. The sample holds tens of thousands of clones, 94% seen once. Material: non-Treg CD4+ T cells sorted from blood. The receptors here all came from a human donor in good health.

This clone was recorded only once. This rearrangement joins TRBV4-3 to TRBJ1-4; D ambiguous. V lost 4 bases, J lost 0 bases, and 12 bases lay in between. Germline loops: CDR1 LGHNA, CDR2 YSLEER. This CDR3 spans 16 amino acids. Here the CDR3 DNA reads TGCGCCAGCAGCCTCAAAGGCGGAGCAACTAATGAAAAACTGTTTTTT. It codes for CASSLKGGATNEKLFF.

The chain recombines TRBV28 with TRBJ1-6; TRBD1 matches 9 bases. This CDR3 contains 15 residues. Germline V lookup: CDR1 MDHEN, CDR2 SYDVKM. J lost 6 bases, V lost 5 bases, and 5 bases had no gene match. This chain's CDR3 is CASSPGQGGNSPLHF. The CDR3 nucleotides are TGTGCCAGCAGTCCGGGACAGGGAGGTAATTCACCCCTCCACTTT.

This CDR3 reads CASSSSGLASSYEQYF. CDR3 DNA: TGTGCCAGCAGCAGCTCGGGACTAGCGAGCTCCTACGAGCAGTACTTC. The genes are TRBV5-4 and TRBJ2-7, with 10 bases identical to TRBD2. Trimming removed 4 bases from V and 0 bases from J; junction bases left unmatched: 7. The CDR3 contains 16 residues. Germline CDR1 is SGHNT and CDR2 is YYREEE (reference sequence).

This chain joins TRBV13 and TRBJ1-1; maybe TRBD1 (6 bases). The V end was cut by 5 bases, the J end by 2 bases, with 15 bases between. Germline-derived CDR1 and CDR2 are PRHDT and FYEKMQ (reference sequence). The CDR3 sequence is 15 residues long. In DNA form, the CDR3 reads TGTGCCAGCAGCGGTTCCAGGGGACACAACACTGAAGCTTTCTTT. Translating it yields CASSGSRGHNTEAFF.

The genes are TRBV30 and TRBJ1-6; D call uncertain. This CDR3 region has 13 residues. The germline V and J ends were trimmed by 2 bases and 9 bases, with 11 bases remaining between them. Per germline, CDR1 GTSNPN and CDR2 SVGIG (reference sequence). As DNA, the CDR3 is TGTGCCTGGAGTACTGGGGTTAGTTCACCCCTCCACTTT. This translates into CAWSTGVSSPLHF.

J is TRBJ1-1 and V is TRBV2; D is ambiguous. The CDR3 runs to 16 residues. V lost 3 bases, J lost 8 bases, and 22 bases lay in between. Per the germline V gene, CDR1 is SNHLY and CDR2 is FYNNEI. CDR3 DNA sequence: TGTGCCAGCAGTGAGCGCCCCACATATCCGCGAGGGGAAGCTTTCTTT. Its translation: CASSERPTYPRGEAFF. The full variable domain, rest sourced from reference TRBV2 and TRBJ1-1, is EPEVTQTPSHQVTQMGQEVILRCVPISNHLYFYWYRQILGQKVEFLVSFYNNEISEKSEIFDDQFSVERPDGSNFTLKIRSTKLEDSAMYFCASSERPTYPRGEAFFGQGTRLTVV.

CDR3 sequence (DNA): TGTGCCAGCAGCTGGGGGGGAGATACGCAGTATTTT. Translated: CASSWGGDTQYF. The rearrangement joins TRBV11-3 to TRBJ2-3; 7 bases are shared with TRBD2. V lost 4 bases, J lost 5 bases, and 0 bases stayed unmatched. CDR3 length: 12 residues. Germline loops: CDR1 SGHNT, CDR2 YENEEA.

The CDR3 bases are TGTGCCAGCAGTTACCCGGGACAGGGAGGCAAAAACATTCAGTACTTC. Its translation: CASSYPGQGGKNIQYF. The chain couples TRBV6-6 to TRBJ2-4; TRBD1 agrees at 9 bases. Looked up from germline, CDR1 is MNHNY and CDR2 is SVGAGI (reference sequence). V shed 2 bases and J 3 bases; nucleotides not matched to a gene: 5. The CDR3 totals 16 residues.

The genes are TRBV19 and TRBJ2-3; 9 nucleotides agree with TRBD2. The V segment lost 3 bases and the J segment 0 bases; nucleotides outside the gene matches: 16. The CDR3 is 20 amino acids. Germline loops: CDR1 LNHDA, CDR2 SQIVND (reference sequence). The CDR3 nucleotides are TGTGCCAGTAGTATTCGTGGGCGGGGGGGCGTAGTCCGTAGCACAGATACGCAGTATTTT. This codes for CASSIRGRGGVVRSTDTQYF. The whole variable domain, remainder taken from reference TRBV19 and TRBJ2-3, is DGGITQSPKYLFRKEGQNVTLSCEQNLNHDAMYWYRQDPGQGLRLIYYSQIVNDFQKGDIAEGYSVSREKKESFPLTVTSAQKNPTAFYLCASSIRGRGGVVRSTDTQYFGPGTRLTVL.

The chain is built from TRBV19 and TRBJ2-1, with 9 positions matching TRBD1. V gave up 4 bases and J gave up 6 bases; unmatched junction bases: 13. CDR1 and CDR2 from the germline V gene are LNHDA and SQIVND (reference sequence). This CDR3 spans 17 amino acids. The CDR3 region has the DNA TGTGCCAGTAGTAGTAGGACAGGGGATATCTCCGGCAATGAGCAGTTCTTC. Translation gives CASSSRTGDISGNEQFF.

This sequence joins TRBV18 and TRBJ1-1; TRBD1 agrees at 7 bases. The CDR3 totals 16 residues. After removal of 4 bases from V and 0 bases from J, the junction contained 8 bases not matched to a gene. Germline V gene lookup returns CDR1 KGHSH and CDR2 LQKENI. The CDR3 DNA sequence: TGTGCCAGCTCACTAGCAGGGGGAGGGTTGAACACTGAAGCTTTCTTT. It translates to CASSLAGGGLNTEAFF.

V usage is TRBV5-1 and J usage is TRBJ1-5; tentatively, D is TRBD1 (6 bases). Germline V gene data show CDR1 as SGHRS and CDR2 as YFSETQ. There are 15 residues in the CDR3. V dropped 1 base and J dropped 1 base, with 9 bases sitting between them. CDR3 loop: CASSLSGVSNQPQHF. Written as DNA, the CDR3 is TGCGCCAGCAGCTTGTCAGGGGTGAGCAATCAGCCCCAGCATTTT.